This TCR beta chain originates from a study of neoadjuvant anti-PD-1 for oral cavity cancer. Whole-study results and caveats: TCR analyses covered only a few patients per response group.

The time point is: after neoadjuvant nivolumab, at surgical resection. The patients had HPV-negative, locally advanced oral cavity squamous cell carcinoma. Blood cells were analyzed directly, without culture or expansion. The protocol was immunoSEQ multiplex PCR, while the TCRdb copy is restricted to in-frame clones and leaves out a portion. Among about 12,000 clones listed, about two thirds were seen once. Points on this clone: Its target is not known.

The CDR3 consists of 15 residues. Germline assignment: CDR1 SQVTM and CDR2 ANQGSEA. V was cut by 6 bases and J by 2 bases, with 18 bases left in between. The clonotype originates from a person aged 35-79 years with oral cavity squamous cell carcinoma. The sample here was PBMCs, taken after nivolumab (anti-PD-1) treatment. This chain uses TRBV29-1 with TRBJ2-3, with D perhaps TRBD1 (5 bases). The CDR3 nucleotides are TGCAGCGTCAGGGAATCGAGCCACTTCACAGATACGCAGTATTTT. It codes for CSVRESSHFTDTQYF.